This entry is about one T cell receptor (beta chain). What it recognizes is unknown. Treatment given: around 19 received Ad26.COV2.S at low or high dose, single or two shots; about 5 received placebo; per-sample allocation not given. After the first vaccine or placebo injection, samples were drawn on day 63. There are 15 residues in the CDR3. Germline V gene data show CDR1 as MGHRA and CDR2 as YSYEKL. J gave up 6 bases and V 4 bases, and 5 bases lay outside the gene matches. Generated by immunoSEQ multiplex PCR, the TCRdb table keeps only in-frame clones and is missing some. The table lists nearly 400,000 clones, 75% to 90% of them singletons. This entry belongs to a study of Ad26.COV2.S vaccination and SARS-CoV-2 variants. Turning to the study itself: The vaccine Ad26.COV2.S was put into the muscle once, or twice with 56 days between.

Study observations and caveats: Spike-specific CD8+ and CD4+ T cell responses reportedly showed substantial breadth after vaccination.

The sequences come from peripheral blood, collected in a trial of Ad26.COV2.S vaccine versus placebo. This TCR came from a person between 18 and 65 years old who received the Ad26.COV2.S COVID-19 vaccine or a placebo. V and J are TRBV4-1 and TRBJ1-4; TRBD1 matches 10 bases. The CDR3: CASSLLDRGDEKLFF. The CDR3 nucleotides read TGCGCCAGCAGCCTGTTGGACAGGGGGGATGAAAAACTGTTTTTT.